The rows below give T cell receptor beta chains drawn from one sample of a study of cytomegalovirus exposure and HLA in healthy donors. Measured with immunoSEQ multiplex PCR; TCRdb has only the in-frame clones, and not every one. The table has 95,000 to 150,000 clones, roughly 80% seen once. The sample was PBMCs. The receptors shown here come from a female donor in good health and CMV-seropositive. The CDR3 runs from the conserved cysteine through the conserved F or W. The order of the fields is J gene, D gene, V gene, clone size, CDR3 DNA, CDR3 protein. The D gene is left open where the match is weak. Size is omitted from some rows. Given values are once, few, many or a class for expanded clones.

TRBJ1-2	-	TRBV19	-	TGTGCCAGTACCTTCAATGGGGCAGACTATGGCTACACCTTC	CASTFNGADYGYTF
TRBJ1-1	TRBD1	TRBV29-1	-	TGCAGCGTTGCCGGGACAGCGAACACTGAAGCTTTCTTT	CSVAGTANTEAFF
TRBJ2-5	-	TRBV30	-	TGTGCCTGGGCTCGCCCAGGCGGGAAGACCCAGTACTTC	CAWARPGGKTQYF
TRBJ1-1	-	TRBV5-1	few	TGCGCCAGCAGCTTGGCCCTGACAGGCACTGAAGCTTTCTTT	CASSLALTGTEAFF
TRBJ1-2	-	TRBV9	-	TGTGCCAGCAGCCAACAAACCCGGGGGTATGGCTACACCTTC	CASSQQTRGYGYTF
TRBJ2-7	-	TRBV4-3	many	TGCGCCAGCAGCCAAGGAGGGACCTACGAGCAGTACTTC	CASSQGGTYEQYF
TRBJ1-5	-	TRBV4-1	-	TGCGCCAGCAGCCAAGAAAGAGGGAATTGCAATCAGCCCCAGCATTTT	CASSQERGNCNQPQHF
TRBJ2-1	-	TRBV28	-	TGTGCCAGCAGTTTAGGGCAGGTCTCCTACAATGAGCAGTTCTTC	CASSLGQVSYNEQFF
TRBJ2-1	-	TRBV5-1	-	TGCGCCAGCAGCTTGGGAACGGGGAGAATCTACAATGAGCAGTTCTTC	CASSLGTGRIYNEQFF
TRBJ1-6	-	TRBV7-9	-	TGTGCCAGCGGGGAAGGGGATTCACCCCTCCACTTT	CASGEGDSPLHF
TRBJ1-5	TRBD1	TRBV28	-	TGTGCCAGCAGATACGGGACAGGCAATCAGCCCCAGCATTTT	CASRYGTGNQPQHF
TRBJ1-3	-	TRBV5-1	-	TGCGCCAGCAGCTTACAGGGAACTGGAAACACCATATATTTT	CASSLQGTGNTIYF
TRBJ2-5	TRBD1	TRBV5-1	-	TGCGCCAGCGTTGAAGGGACAGAAGAGACCCAGTACTTC	CASVEGTEETQYF